This TCR beta chain was obtained from a study of low-dose radiotherapy and immunotherapy resistance in tumors. In the study overall: Cohort 2 patients were irradiated with 1 Gy every two weeks, reaching 13 Gy over 26 weeks. Given every two weeks, intravenous cyclophosphamide 200 mg/m2 preceded radiation and immunotherapy by one day.

TRAV- and TRBV-specific primers were used for first-strand cDNA, which covered alpha and beta chains. TCR amplification ran 15 to 20 PCR cycles using constant-region and V-primer adapter primers. TCRdb independently ran MiXCR on the reads; one entry per CDR3 protein. The table includes roughly 8,000 distinct CDR3 sequences, roughly 57% detected once. This TCR came from a human donor with advanced metastatic prostate, ovarian, gallbladder or colorectal cancer (not recorded which). This table probably holds off-target reads from a library built for another chain.

CDR3 nucleotides: TGTGCCAGCAGTTACTCTTCCGCCAGCCTAGCCAAAAACATTCAGTACTTC. It specifies CASSYSSASLAKNIQYF. The chain combines TRBV6-8 with TRBJ2-4; D not resolved. Germline assignment: CDR1 MNHGY and CDR2 SAAAGT. Trimming pared 0 bases from V and 0 bases from J, leaving 12 bases between. The CDR3 is 17 residues long.